This TCR beta chain is drawn from a study of CD8 T cells in ankylosing spondylitis listed by TCRdb under 2017. About the investigation overall: The study profiled T cell receptor beta repertoires in healthy donors and ankylosing spondylitis patients to find disease-linked TCR variants. Peripheral blood was sampled, and synovial fluid was also collected from ankylosing spondylitis patients. The full study cohort comprised about 23 ankylosing spondylitis patients and over 95 healthy donors. Beyond this particular receptor, the publication reports: A CD8+ phenotype was shown by the disease-linked clones, which were found at relatively low frequencies in peripheral blood. Some of the motif variants had been reported before in the synovial fluid and blood of reactive arthritis patients, a finding that suggests common disease-initiation mechanisms. The disease-linked clones were reported to be significantly enriched in matched synovial fluid samples from ankylosing spondylitis patients. Blood from ankylosing spondylitis patients appeared to be characterized by a TCR beta motif made up of 8 or 9 highly homologous amino acid variants.

In this sample, this clonotype turned up a few times. Its antigen remains undetermined. Base qualities are not provided; no much larger clone lies one nucleotide away. Synovial fluid samples were matched to blood samples from the same ankylosing spondylitis patients. This sample was sequenced with an Illumina HiSeq 2500. Quantitative 5'-RACE with molecular barcodes was the method used to prepare the TCR beta libraries. The authors processed their data as follows. To identify disease-linked TCR variants, a new computational method was used, one built on a probabilistic model of VDJ rearrangement. Using fastp trimming at Q25 and MiXCR clonotype assembly, TCRdb reanalyzed the public sequencing data and kept in-frame beta chains. CDR3 protein sequences are deduplicated, and each keeps its most common genes and DNA. These V and J calls rely on TCRdb rather than the paper's analysis. The sample contains 150,000 or so distinct CDR3 sequences, around 32% of them found a single time. The ten largest account for 6% of the sample.

The receptor was isolated from a male donor with ankylosing spondylitis. The sequenced sample was synovial fluid, either unsorted or a sorted T cell fraction (not recorded which).

The CDR3 is CASSSRGGGSNEQFF. The sequenced DNA is TGCGCCAGCAGCTCCCGGGGGGGCGGCTCCAATGAGCAGTTCTTC. The rearranged chain carries TRBV5-1 and TRBJ2-1; 8 bases in the junction line up with TRBD2. Germline trimming amounts to 3 bases on V and 6 bases on J, with 8 as the count of junction bases outside the gene matches. From the cysteine through the phenylalanine, the CDR3 covers 15 amino acids. Only the CDR3 DNA is retained, 45 bases long and in frame from the first base. CDR1 and CDR2 are drawn from the germline V gene: SGHRS, YFSETQ.